Sequencing of this T cell receptor beta chain was carried out in a study of immune characterization of retroperitoneal liposarcoma. Trimming stripped 6 bases from V and 6 bases from J, with 15 bases between. Per germline, CDR1 KGHDR and CDR2 SFDVKD. CDR3 size: 14 residues. The table lists this clonotype with a few counts. In TCRdb, the PCR reads were re-called with MiXCR into one record per CDR3 protein. The data contain around 20,000 distinct CDR3 sequences, approximately 35% of them singletons. The receptor was derived from a male donor with retroperitoneal liposarcoma. The rearrangement uses TRBV24-1 and TRBJ2-3; tentative D call: TRBD1 (5 bases). The sequenced material came from blood. This CDR3 reads CATSFNGAPDTQYF. The CDR3 DNA reads as TGTGCCACCAGTTTTAATGGGGCCCCTGATACGCAGTATTTT.